This entry concerns a single T cell receptor beta chain. Its antigen remains unknown. After removal of 1 base from V and 0 bases from J, the junction contained 2 bases not matched to a gene. CDR1 and CDR2 (germline): SEHNR, FQNEAQ (reference sequence). There are 15 residues in the CDR3. The sample is drawn from a study of graft-versus-host responses after intestinal transplantation. Study context: Multivisceral, liver-intestinal, or isolated intestinal transplants were given to recipients.

Sequencing used immunoSEQ multiplex PCR; TCRdb keeps in-frame clones, though not all of them. This sample has over 85,000 clones, with 91% found just once. Sequencing was performed on unstimulated CD4+ T cells sorted from spleen or lymph node cells, taken before transplant. The TCR sequence derives from a human donor who was the organ donor for an intestinal transplant. The rearrangement joins TRBV7-9 to TRBJ2-5; TRBD1 matches at 7 bases. CDR3 residues: CASSLETGYQETQYF. DNA for the CDR3: TGTGCCAGCAGCTTAGAGACAGGGTACCAAGAGACCCAGTACTTC.